A single sample is the source of the 6 T cell receptor beta chains below, sequenced in a study of T cells in Graves' hyperthyroidism and ophthalmopathy (dated by TCRdb to between 2019 and 2020). Libraries were prepared through multiplex PCR. The instrument given in TCRdb is Illumina HiSeq 2000. TCR beta CDR3 regions were amplified from RNA transcripts. The first round of RT-PCR for the TCR CDR3 was performed with the HTBI primer set and the Qiagen OneStep RT-PCR kit. Using fastp trimming at Q25 and MiXCR clonotype assembly, TCRdb reanalyzed the public sequencing data and kept in-frame beta chains. Identical CDR3 protein sequences are pooled into one entry, listed with their most common genes and DNA. In this sample the table shows roughly 840,000 distinct CDR3 sequences, about 38% of which occur a single time. 7.5% to 9.5% of the sample goes to the ten largest clones. Source material: blood. These TCRs come from a man between 18 and 35 years old with Graves' hyperthyroidism.

This clonotype was seen repeatedly, ten times or more. The junction shows a germline mismatch at one end, possibly a read error. The chain carries TRBV7-7 and TRBJ2-5; D perhaps matches TRBD1 (6 bases). Germline CDR1 reads SSHAT; CDR2 reads FNYEAQ (reference sequence). The CDR3 contains 15 residues. CDR3 amino acids: CASSLGQNTQETQYF. DNA of the CDR3: TGTGCTAGCAGCTTAGGACAGAACACCCAAGAGACCCAGTACTTC.

The chain uses TRBV25-1 and TRBJ1-1; the D is unclear. V gave up 5 bases and J gave up 0 bases, with 10 bases separating them. Germline CDR1 reads MGHDK; CDR2 reads SYGVNS. The CDR3 is 14 residues long. As DNA, the CDR3 is TGTGCCAGCAGTTACAAGGAGATGAACACTGAAGCTTTCTTT. The encoded protein is CASSYKEMNTEAFF.

For this clonotype: This sequence may be a read error, since a much larger clone differs from it by one base. The rearrangement joins TRBV5-1 to TRBJ1-2; no definite D call. This CDR3 region has 13 residues. In germline, CDR1 is SGHRS, CDR2 YFSETQ. CDR3 in amino acids: CASSVDGFYGYTF. CDR3 DNA: TGTGCCAGCAGCGTAGACGGCTTCTATGGCTACACCTTC.

In this sample, this clonotype turned up many times. The rearrangement links TRBV7-9 to TRBJ1-4, with D possibly TRBD1 on 5 matching bases. Germline V CDR1 and CDR2: SEHNR, FQNEAQ (reference sequence). The CDR3 covers 15 residues. Trimming stripped 2 bases from V and 8 bases from J, with 15 bases between. CDR3 region: CASSLSGGQEEKLFF. CDR3 coding DNA: TGTGCCAGCAGCTTATCTGGGGGTCAGGAAGAAAAACTGTTTTTT.

The chain recombines TRBV7-9 with TRBJ1-5; no definite D call. Trimming stripped 1 base from V and 0 bases from J, with 10 bases between. The germline V gene encodes CDR1 SEHNR and CDR2 FQNEAQ (reference sequence). The CDR3 spans 16 residues. For the CDR3, the DNA is TGTGCCAGCAGCTTAGGGGGTTATTATAGCAATCAGCCCCAGCATTTT. Amino acid sequence: CASSLGGYYSNQPQHF.

This clonotype was counted between two and nine times. This rearrangement joins TRBV7-2 to TRBJ2-7; 13 bases align to TRBD2. V lost 5 bases and J lost 5; bases outside the gene matches: 6. CDR3 size: 15 residues. Germline-derived CDR1 and CDR2 are SGHTA and FQGNSA. Written as DNA, the CDR3 is TGTGCCAGCAGCCAAGGACTAGCGGGAGAGGACGAGCAGTACTTC. Its protein product is CASSQGLAGEDEQYF.